Detailed here is one T cell receptor (beta chain). Germline CDR1 SGHRS, CDR2 YFSETQ. Trimming took 2 bases from V and 5 from J; bases not matched to a gene: 7. The CDR3 has 15 amino acids. Authors' processing steps: It was from reference gene primer amplification that nucleated cell counts were estimated. The data were produced by immunoSEQ multiplex PCR, yet TCRdb's version contains in-frame clones alone and is incomplete. The D gene and trimming were derived from the DNA, and the V and J assignments and clone size from that table. The top ten hold 2% to 2.5% of the sample, which has about 200,000 clones, 87% seen once. These data are taken from a study of blood T cell repertoires in COVID-19.

The chain recombines TRBV5-1 with TRBJ1-1; 9 bases fit TRBD1. Material: PBMCs or T cells enriched from blood (not recorded which). This TCR derives from a woman aged 30 to 39 who had recovered from COVID-19. The CDR3 DNA reads TGCGCCAGCAGCTTCATCATGGGACAGGGTACTGAAGCTTTCTTT. It encodes CASSFIMGQGTEAFF.